This T cell receptor (beta chain) was sequenced for a study of identical twins. This clonotype was seen repeatedly, ten times or more. Germline values: CDR1 LNHNV, CDR2 YYDKDF (reference sequence). V was pared by 5 bases and J by 5 bases, with 11 bases of the junction left unmatched. This CDR3 has 16 residues. The cDNA had a unique molecular identifier and a template-switch universal primer site. In TCRdb, the 5' RACE reads were re-called with MiXCR into one record per CDR3 protein. The data show some 900,000 distinct CDR3 sequences, 9% to 15% seen once. This sample also appeared in a second study, on yellow fever vaccine responses in identical twins.

The gene calls are TRBV15 and TRBJ2-1; 8 bases line up with TRBD1. Sample: PBMCs. This TCR came from a woman aged 18-29 years in good health. The CDR3 DNA follows: TGTGCCACCAGCGTAAACAGGGGGTTGAAGGACAATGAGCAGTTCTTC. As protein: CATSVNRGLKDNEQFF.